The 26 T cell receptor beta chains reported below all come from one sample, sequenced in a study of T cell repertoires in ileal Crohn's disease (dated by TCRdb to between 2017 and 2020). In the paper's terms, the time point label means: neoterminal ileum biopsy at postoperative endoscopy, about 6 months after surgery. Library preparation employed the immunoSEQ multiplex PCR assay. In TCRdb, the immuneACCESS table is reduced to in-frame sequences with V and J assigned. These tables do not hold every clone; where another copy was compared, an unresolved V gene accounts for under half, and the others remain unexplained. Present in this sample are about 12,000 clones, more than 75% of which were seen just once. 11% of the sample lies in the top ten. Sequencing used ileal tissue. The receptors originated from an adult with Crohn's disease.

The chain has TRBV9 and TRBJ2-1; 7 nucleotides match TRBD2. This CDR3 is built from 14 residues. CDR1 and CDR2 (germline): SGDLS, YYNGEE. Losses at the gene ends were 2 bases for V and 3 bases for J; bases not matched to a gene: 2. CDR3 in amino acids: CASSVSGNYNEQFF. The DNA of the CDR3 is TGTGCCAGCAGCGTCAGCGGGAACTACAATGAGCAGTTCTTC.

The chain links TRBV9 to TRBJ1-1; no clear D gene. The CDR3 has 13 residues. V was trimmed by 0 bases and J by 6 bases, leaving 9 bases between them. CDR1 is SGDLS and CDR2 is YYNGEE in the germline V gene. The CDR3 region has the DNA TGTGCCAGCAGCGTAGTACTAAACGCTGAAGCTTTCTTT. Protein sequence: CASSVVLNAEAFF. Using reference TRBV9 and TRBJ1-1 for the parts outside the CDR3, the full variable domain is DSGVTQTPKHLITATGQRVTLRCSPRSGDLSVYWYQQSLDQGLQFLIQYYNGEERAKGNILERFSAQQFPDLHSELNLSSLELGDSALYFCASSVVLNAEAFFGQGTRLTVV.

By its share, this clone is medium-sized. An end of the junction does not agree with germline; a read error may underlie this. The sample has other DNA sequences that encode this CDR3 too. This rearrangement joins TRBV6-1 to TRBJ1-5; 8 positions match TRBD1. The CDR3 runs to 13 residues. Germline loops: CDR1 MNHNS, CDR2 SASEGT. The DNA for the CDR3 is TGTGCCAGCGGAGCAGGGGGCAACCAGCCCCAGCATTTT. Amino acids: CASGAGGNQPQHF.

The rearrangement uses TRBV6-1 and TRBJ2-6; D is unresolved. The V end lost 9 bases, the J end lost 1 base, and 10 bases lay between the germline ends. The CDR3 sequence is 14 residues long. Looked up from germline, CDR1 is MNHNS and CDR2 is SASEGT. CDR3 DNA: TGTGCCAGTTACTTGTCTTCTGGGGCCAACGTCCTGACTTTC. Its protein is CASYLSSGANVLTF.

V usage is TRBV5-5 and J usage is TRBJ1-1, with D possibly matching TRBD1 (6 bases). Germline-derived CDR1 and CDR2 are SGHKS and YYEKEE (reference sequence). The CDR3 spans 13 residues. The V gene lost 3 bases and the J gene lost 6 bases, with 12 bases spanning the gap. The CDR3 protein is CASSYTGIPEAFF. In nucleotides, the CDR3 is TGTGCCAGCAGCTATACAGGGATCCCTGAAGCTTTCTTT.

This clone came up once. The chain links TRBV10-2 to TRBJ1-5; 8 nucleotides align to TRBD1. Trimming cost V 4 bases and J 7 bases; bases outside gene matches: 0. Germline V CDR1 and CDR2: WSHSY, SAAADI. This CDR3 is built from 12 residues. In DNA form, the CDR3 reads TGCGCCAGCAGTGCAGGGGGCCAGCCCCAGCATTTT. Translated, it gives CASSAGGQPQHF.

CDR3 sequence reads: CASSLLETGTNSDTQYF. The DNA of the CDR3 is TGCGCCAGCAGCTTGCTAGAAACGGGGACTAATTCAGATACGCAGTATTTT. V usage is TRBV5-1 and J usage is TRBJ2-3; TRBD2 matches at 7 bases. Trimming took 1 base from V and 4 from J; bases not matched to a gene: 12. The germline gives CDR1 SGHRS, CDR2 YFSETQ. This CDR3 region has 17 residues.

This rearrangement joins TRBV28 to TRBJ2-7; D is possibly TRBD1 (5 bases). This CDR3 is built from 12 residues. Germline V gives CDR1 MDHEN, CDR2 SYDVKM. V lost 6 bases and J lost 4, with 10 bases in between. CDR3 residues: CASRTQGYEQYF. For the CDR3, the DNA is TGTGCCAGCAGAACTCAGGGTTACGAGCAGTACTTC. Together with reference TRBV28 and TRBJ2-7, the CDR3 gives the full variable domain: DVKVTQSSRYLVKRTGEKVFLECVQDMDHENMFWYRQDPGLGLRLIYFSYDVKMKEKGDIPEGYSVSREKKERFSLILESASTNQTSMYLCASRTQGYEQYFGPGTRLTVT.

Here the CDR3 reads CASSYRTSSYEQYF. DNA for the CDR3: TGTGCCAGCAGTTACAGGACTAGCTCCTACGAGCAGTACTTC. The chain uses TRBV6-5 and TRBJ2-7, with 7 bases matching TRBD2. Looked up from germline, CDR1 is MNHEY and CDR2 is SVGAGI. Germline trimming cut 2 bases from V and 0 bases from J; bases unmatched to any gene: 1. The CDR3 loop spans 14 amino acids.

The chain carries TRBV7-8 and TRBJ2-7, with D maybe TRBD2 (6 bases). The germline gives CDR1 SGHVS, CDR2 FQNEAQ. The CDR3 contains 14 residues. V was clipped by 5 bases and J by 2 bases, with 13 bases between them. The CDR3 here is CASSRSGLPYEQYF. CDR3 DNA sequence: TGTGCCAGCAGCCGAAGCGGGTTACCCTACGAGCAGTACTTC.

V and J are TRBV11-2 and TRBJ2-7; 9 bases are shared with TRBD1. V shed 6 bases, J shed 5 bases, and the junction held 11 bases outside the gene matches. CDR1 is SGHAT and CDR2 is FQNNGV in the germline V gene. CDR3 length equals 15 residues. The CDR3 DNA is TGTGCCAGCAGAAAACGAACAGGGGGCTGGGACGAGCAGTACTTC. This translates into CASRKRTGGWDEQYF.

The V gene is TRBV30, the J gene TRBJ2-3, with 7 bases that match TRBD2. The junction had 6 bases not matched to a gene; V was cut back by 2 bases and J by 1 base. The germline V gene has CDR1 GTSNPN and CDR2 SVGIG (reference sequence). The CDR3 contains 15 residues. This CDR3 is CAWSPGLRGTDTQYF. The CDR3 DNA is TGTGCCTGGAGTCCGGGACTACGTGGCACAGATACGCAGTATTTT.

The chain links TRBV2 to TRBJ1-2, with D perhaps matching TRBD1 (5 bases). Trimming left V 6 bases short and J 8 bases short, with 13 bases between. This CDR3 is built from 12 residues. Germline values: CDR1 SNHLY, CDR2 FYNNEI. CDR3 residues: CASSRREGGYTF. CDR3 DNA: TGTGCCAGCAGCAGGAGGGAGGGGGGCTACACCTTC. Full variable domain (rest looked up from reference TRBV2 and TRBJ1-2): EPEVTQTPSHQVTQMGQEVILRCVPISNHLYFYWYRQILGQKVEFLVSFYNNEISEKSEIFDDQFSVERPDGSNFTLKIRSTKLEDSAMYFCASSRREGGYTFGSGTRLTVV.

The chain employs TRBV28 and TRBJ2-5; 13 bases fit TRBD2. Trimming cost V 1 base and J 3 bases; bases outside gene matches: 5. The germline gives CDR1 MDHEN, CDR2 SYDVKM. The CDR3 spans 17 residues. CDR3 nucleotides: TGTGCCAGCAGTTTATACGCCGGGACTAGCGGGAAAGAGACCCAGTACTTC. Amino acids: CASSLYAGTSGKETQYF.

The chain recombines TRBV6-5 with TRBJ2-3, with D possibly matching TRBD2 (5 bases). V lost 6 bases and J lost 7, with 11 bases in between. The CDR3 length is 12 residues. Germline V lookup: CDR1 MNHEY, CDR2 SVGAGI. CDR3 region: CASRSPGNTQYF. The DNA of the CDR3 is TGTGCCAGCAGATCTCCGGGGAATACGCAGTATTTT.

This clone was recorded a few times. This rearrangement joins TRBV6-5 to TRBJ2-2, with D tentatively TRBD2 (5 bases). This CDR3 spans 13 amino acids. V was trimmed by 2 bases and J by 5 bases, leaving 6 bases between them. Germline assignment: CDR1 MNHEY and CDR2 SVGAGI. The CDR3 DNA reads TGTGCCAGCAGTTACGGGAGTACCGGGGAGCTGTTTTTT. This encodes CASSYGSTGELFF.

This clone was counted between two and nine times. The chain has TRBV21-1 and TRBJ1-1. TRBV21-1 is tagged as a pseudogene. The CDR3 has 9 amino acids. The CDR3 loop is CASRTEAFF. The DNA for the CDR3 is TGTGCCAGTCGTACTGAAGCTTTCTTT.

The CDR3 DNA is TGTGCCAGCAGCCTAAACAGCATGGGAGAGACCCAGTACTTC. It yields the protein CASSLNSMGETQYF. V usage is TRBV11-2 and J usage is TRBJ2-5; D gene unclear. The CDR3 loop spans 14 amino acids. V shed 5 bases and J shed 4 bases, with 14 bases lying between them. The V gene's germline CDR1 is SGHAT and CDR2 FQNNGV.

This chain links TRBV28 with TRBJ1-1; D remains unclear. CDR3 length: 14 residues. V dropped 4 bases and J dropped 5 bases, with 14 bases sitting between them. Looked up from germline, CDR1 is MDHEN and CDR2 is SYDVKM. The CDR3 nucleotides read TGTGCCAGCAGTTACCCTTCTACGGGAACTGAAGCTTTCTTT. It translates to CASSYPSTGTEAFF.

The chain is built from TRBV6-1 and TRBJ1-2; 7 bases agree with TRBD1. This CDR3 spans 15 amino acids. The V gene end was trimmed by 0 bases and the J gene end by 5 bases; junction bases not matched to a gene: 6. CDR1 and CDR2 (germline): MNHNS, SASEGT. The CDR3 here is CASSEAGQRIYGYTF. In DNA form, the CDR3 reads TGTGCCAGCAGTGAAGCGGGACAGCGAATTTATGGCTACACCTTC.

The gene calls are TRBV5-1 and TRBJ2-1, with 7 bases lining up with TRBD1. CDR1 and CDR2 (germline): SGHRS, YFSETQ. The CDR3 totals 15 residues. V trimming: 4 bases; J trimming: 4 bases; junction bases outside the gene matches: 8. CDR3 DNA: TGCGCCAGCAGCCTAAGGGGGCTGGGGTACAATGAGCAGTTCTTC. Protein sequence: CASSLRGLGYNEQFF.

The gene calls are TRBV5-1 and TRBJ1-3; 8 bases are a match to TRBD1. There are 14 residues in the CDR3. With 4 bases clipped from V and 8 bases from J, the junction kept 8 bases outside the gene matches. CDR1 and CDR2 (germline): SGHRS, YFSETQ. The CDR3 region has the DNA TGCGCCAGCAGCCTCGGACAGGGCTTAGACACCATATATTTT. Translated, it gives CASSLGQGLDTIYF.

The chain couples TRBV11-2 to TRBJ1-5, with TRBD1 as a possible D gene (5 bases). This CDR3 spans 12 amino acids. The germline gives CDR1 SGHAT, CDR2 FQNNGV. V was trimmed by 4 bases and J by 4 bases, leaving 5 bases between them. CDR3 nucleotide sequence: TGTGCCAGCAGCTCAGGGAATCAGCCCCAGCATTTT. This translates into CASSSGNQPQHF.

The chain joins TRBV5-6 to TRBJ2-3; the D gene is possibly TRBD2 (6 bases). The CDR3 runs to 15 residues. Trimming stripped 3 bases from V and 1 base from J, with 12 bases between. The germline V gene encodes CDR1 SGHDT and CDR2 YYEEEE. The DNA of the CDR3 is TGTGCCAGCAGCTCCCGACTAGAGCGCACAGATACGCAGTATTTT. Translated, it gives CASSSRLERTDTQYF.

The chain carries TRBV7-3 and TRBJ1-1; no firm D call. V lost 4 bases to trimming and J lost 0 bases, with 6 bases between them. Per germline, CDR1 SGHTA and CDR2 FQGTGA. This CDR3 contains 13 residues. For the CDR3, the DNA is TGTGCCAGCAGCTATTCAGTGAACACTGAAGCTTTCTTT. Its translation is CASSYSVNTEAFF.

The V gene is TRBV7-2, the J gene TRBJ2-5; D possibly corresponds to TRBD2 (6 bases). The ends were cut back, 1 base at V and 2 bases at J, with 11 bases in the middle. This CDR3 has 15 residues. Per germline, CDR1 SGHTA and CDR2 FQGNSA. The CDR3 nucleotides are TGTGCCAGCAGCTTAGTTTTGGCGGGGCAAGAGACCCAGTACTTC. Translated: CASSLVLAGQETQYF.